Sequencing of this T cell receptor beta chain was carried out in a study of blood T cell repertoires in COVID-19. About the study: The United States, Italy and Spain were the sources of the acute and convalescent COVID-19 samples. T cells, B-cell-depleted T cells, or PBMCs supplied cDNA or gDNA.

This CDR3 region has 19 residues. Per the germline V gene, CDR1 is SGHAT and CDR2 is FQNNGV. V dropped 5 bases and J dropped 0; count of bases not matched to a gene: 10. Data came from immunoSEQ multiplex PCR; TCRdb stores just in-frame clones and leaves some out. The repertoire holds some 130,000 clones, with over 80% as singletons. The TCR was taken from a man between 65 and 85 years old with acute or convalescent COVID-19. The chain links TRBV11-2 to TRBJ2-3; 14 bases agree with TRBD2. Sequenced input: peripheral blood. The CDR3 region is CASSKGLAGVSGSTDTQYF. DNA for the CDR3: TGTGCCAGCAGCAAGGGACTAGCGGGGGTCTCAGGGAGCACAGATACGCAGTATTTT.